Listed below are T cell receptor beta chains from one sample, sequenced in a study of blood T cell repertoires in COVID-19. This table comes from immunoSEQ multiplex PCR, and its TCRdb copy is limited to in-frame clones, with some not included. The sample has some 210,000 clones; about 88% are singletons. Sequencing was carried out using peripheral blood. Source of these receptors: a middle-aged woman who had recovered from COVID-19. Each CDR3 is given with its conserved first and last residue. D genes are given only for firm matches. The size field is filled for only some rows; it gives once, few, many or a size class.

J: TRBJ1-5; V: TRBV6-5; size: .; D: .; CDR3: CASSYGDNQPQHF; DNA: TGTGCCAGCAGTTATGGAGACAATCAGCCCCAGCATTTT
J: TRBJ1-1; V: TRBV28; size: .; D: .; CDR3: CASSLSAGRTEAFF; DNA: TGTGCCAGCAGTTTATCGGCGGGGAGGACTGAAGCTTTCTTT
J: TRBJ1-2; V: TRBV20-1; size: .; D: TRBD1; CDR3: CSASTGTDYGYTF; DNA: TGCAGTGCTAGTACCGGGACAGACTATGGCTACACCTTC
J: TRBJ2-1; V: TRBV11-2; size: .; D: TRBD1; CDR3: CASSLGQGAHNEQFF; DNA: TGTGCCAGCAGCTTAGGACAGGGGGCCCACAATGAGCAGTTCTTC
J: TRBJ1-5; V: TRBV12-2; size: .; D: .; CDR3: CASRSIQQGAQPQHF; DNA: TGTGCAAGTCGCTCTATTCAACAGGGAGCTCAGCCCCAGCATTTT
J: TRBJ2-3; V: TRBV3-1/TRBV3-2; size: once; D: TRBD2; CDR3: CASSQRLAGSTDTQYF; DNA: TGTGCCAGCAGCCAGAGACTAGCGGGAAGCACAGATACGCAGTATTTT
J: TRBJ2-7; V: TRBV7-8; size: .; D: .; CDR3: CASSRSSTYEQYF; DNA: TGTGCCAGCAGCCGGAGCTCGACCTACGAGCAGTACTTC
J: TRBJ2-2; V: TRBV19; size: .; D: TRBD2; CDR3: CASSGTSGRAGTGELFF; DNA: TGTGCCAGTAGTGGGACTAGCGGGAGGGCCGGCACCGGGGAGCTGTTTTTT
J: TRBJ2-7; V: TRBV12-3/TRBV12-4; size: .; D: TRBD1; CDR3: CASSLDRGDEQYF; DNA: TGTGCCAGCAGTTTGGACAGGGGAGACGAGCAGTACTTC
J: TRBJ2-7; V: TRBV19; size: .; D: TRBD1; CDR3: CASSQRQGKTYEQYF; DNA: TGTGCCAGTAGCCAAAGACAGGGTAAAACCTACGAGCAGTACTTC
J: TRBJ1-6; V: TRBV28; size: .; D: TRBD1; CDR3: CASRENGQGVYNSPLHF; DNA: TGTGCCAGCAGAGAGAATGGACAGGGGGTCTATAATTCACCCCTCCACTTT
J: TRBJ2-1; V: TRBV4-2; size: .; D: .; CDR3: CASSQDLNEQFF; DNA: TGTGCCAGCAGCCAAGATCTGAATGAGCAGTTCTTC
J: TRBJ2-7; V: TRBV5-4; size: .; D: .; CDR3: CASSLEGAPGLSGYEQYF; DNA: TGTGCCAGCAGCCTGGAGGGCGCCCCGGGACTCTCGGGATACGAGCAGTACTTC
J: TRBJ2-3; V: TRBV4-1; size: .; D: TRBD1; CDR3: CASSQDTARGRVSTQYF; DNA: TGCGCCAGCAGCCAAGATACCGCCAGGGGGCGAGTCTCTACGCAGTATTTT
J: TRBJ1-2; V: TRBV10-3; size: .; D: TRBD1; CDR3: CAISPGQGPYGYTF; DNA: TGTGCCATCAGTCCGGGACAGGGGCCCTATGGCTACACCTTC
J: TRBJ1-4; V: TRBV3-1/TRBV3-2; size: .; D: TRBD1; CDR3: CASSQGTVLEKLFF; DNA: TGTGCCAGCAGCCAGGGGACAGTTCTTGAAAAACTGTTTTTT
J: TRBJ2-7; V: TRBV28; size: .; D: .; CDR3: CASQKLGDYEQYF; DNA: TGTGCCAGCCAAAAGCTCGGTGACTACGAGCAGTACTTC
J: TRBJ1-1; V: TRBV7-2; size: once; D: .; CDR3: CASSLWAGASNTEAFF; DNA: TGTGCCAGCAGCTTATGGGCAGGGGCGTCGAACACTGAAGCTTTCTTT
J: TRBJ2-1; V: TRBV4-2; size: .; D: .; CDR3: CASSQVPARNEQFF; DNA: TGTGCCAGCAGCCAAGTACCCGCGAGGAATGAGCAGTTCTTC
J: TRBJ1-1; V: TRBV2; size: .; D: .; CDR3: CASRRWGGTEAFF; DNA: TGTGCCAGCAGGCGATGGGGGGGAACTGAAGCTTTCTTT
J: TRBJ1-1; V: TRBV9; size: .; D: TRBD1; CDR3: CASSAGGQGRTEAFF; DNA: TGTGCCAGCAGCGCAGGGGGACAGGGACGTACTGAAGCTTTCTTT
J: TRBJ1-5; V: TRBV2; size: many; D: .; CDR3: CASSVALNQPQHF; DNA: TGTGCCAGCAGTGTCGCGCTCAATCAGCCCCAGCATTTT
J: TRBJ2-7; V: TRBV5-1; size: .; D: .; CDR3: CASSLTGSEQYF; DNA: TGCGCCAGCAGCTTGACAGGGAGCGAGCAGTACTTC
J: TRBJ2-2; V: TRBV13; size: once; D: .; CDR3: CASSLENLVAGELFF; DNA: TGTGCCAGCAGCTTAGAAAACTTGGTGGCCGGGGAGCTGTTTTTT
J: TRBJ2-3; V: TRBV30; size: .; D: TRBD2; CDR3: CAWSVAGLAGTDTQYF; DNA: TGTGCCTGGAGTGTAGCTGGACTAGCGGGCACAGATACGCAGTATTTT
J: TRBJ2-1; V: TRBV18; size: once; D: .; CDR3: CASSPLGMSSYNEQFF; DNA: TGTGCCAGCTCACCTCTAGGTATGAGCTCCTACAATGAGCAGTTCTTC
J: TRBJ1-1; V: TRBV2; size: .; D: TRBD1; CDR3: CASSYRQGGIVATEAFF; DNA: TGTGCCAGCAGTTATCGACAGGGCGGAATAGTAGCAACTGAAGCTTTCTTT
J: TRBJ2-4; V: TRBV28; size: .; D: TRBD1; CDR3: CASSLRTGAKNIQYF; DNA: TGTGCCAGCAGTTTACGGACAGGAGCCAAAAACATTCAGTACTTC
J: TRBJ2-2; V: TRBV12-2; size: .; D: .; CDR3: CASRLAPGQENTGELFF; DNA: TGTGCAAGTCGCTTAGCGCCTGGACAGGAGAACACCGGGGAGCTGTTTTTT